Below, 25 T cell receptor beta chains from the same sample are listed, as sequenced in a study of post-analysis software for immune sequencing data. Unique molecular identifiers featured in each of the TCR beta cDNA libraries. TCRdb redid the calling of the PCR reads with MiXCR, one entry per CDR3 protein. Among about 620,000 distinct CDR3 sequences listed, 44% were seen once. Overall study findings and caveats: In patients, TRBV5-6, TRBV5-1 and TRBV20-1 belonged to roughly five TRBV segments found more frequently than in controls.

These receptors' antigens are unknown. The sequencing sample was made of blood. The receptors stem from a girl aged 5-17 years with multiple sclerosis.

This clonotype was detected a few times. In DNA form, the CDR3 reads TGTGCAAGCGGCCCGGGACTCAGCACAGATACGCAGTATTTT. The encoded protein is CASGPGLSTDTQYF. The chain uses TRBV7-2 and TRBJ2-3; the D gene is possibly TRBD2 (6 bases). The CDR3 loop spans 14 amino acids. Germline assignment: CDR1 SGHTA and CDR2 FQGNSA.

CDR3 sequence (DNA): TGTGCCATCAGCCGCAGGGAGACCACTGAAGCTTTCTTT. Amino acid sequence: CAISRRETTEAFF. The gene calls are TRBV10-3 and TRBJ1-1; possibly TRBD1 for D (5 bases). The CDR3 is 13 amino acids. V lost 6 bases and J lost 4, with 12 bases in between. Per germline, CDR1 ENHRY and CDR2 SYGVKD.

This chain connects TRBV13 to TRBJ1-2, with TRBD1 as a possible D gene (6 bases). Trimming removed 5 bases at V and 3 bases at J, with 10 bases between. There are 13 residues in the CDR3. Germline V CDR1 and CDR2: PRHDT, FYEKMQ (reference sequence). The CDR3 nucleotides are TGTGCCAGCAGCCCACAGGGAGACTATGGCTACACCTTC. Translated, it gives CASSPQGDYGYTF.

This clonotype was recorded a few times. The J gene is TRBJ2-1, the V gene TRBV6-4, with D possibly being TRBD1 (6 bases). The CDR3 runs to 13 residues. The ends were cut back, 4 bases at V and 4 bases at J, with 8 bases in the middle. The germline V gene has CDR1 MRHNA and CDR2 SNTAGT. The CDR3 DNA follows: TGTGCCAGCAGTGGGGACATATACAATGAGCAGTTCTTC. Translated: CASSGDIYNEQFF.

The genes are TRBV5-1 and TRBJ2-7, with 9 bases aligning to TRBD1. V shed 0 bases, J shed 3 bases, and the junction held 4 bases outside the gene matches. The CDR3 runs to 15 residues. The V gene's germline CDR1 is SGHRS and CDR2 YFSETQ. CDR3 nucleotides: TGCGCCAGCAGCTTGGATCTGGGACAGGGCTACGAGCAGTACTTC. Its protein product is CASSLDLGQGYEQYF. Based on the CDR3 plus reference TRBV5-1 and TRBJ2-7, the full variable domain is KAGVTQTPRYLIKTRGQQVTLSCSPISGHRSVSWYQQTPGQGLQFLFEYFSETQRNKGNFPGRFSGRQFSNSRSEMNVSTLELGDSALYLCASSLDLGQGYEQYFGPGTRLTVT.

The V call is TRBV11-3, the J call TRBJ2-3; TRBD1 is a possible D gene (5 bases). Between the trimmed V and J ends, which lost 5 bases and 6 bases, there was a span of 18 bases. CDR1 is SGHNT, CDR2 YENEEA, per germline. The CDR3 covers 15 residues. The CDR3 sequence is CASSKSDMNKDTQYF. The DNA of the CDR3 is TGTGCCAGCAGCAAGTCGGACATGAATAAGGATACGCAGTATTTT.

In its sample, this clonotype was seen a few times. The CDR3 region is CASSLEAASSYNEQFF. CDR3 in DNA: TGTGCCAGCAGCTTAGAGGCGGCGAGCTCCTACAATGAGCAGTTCTTC. The rearrangement links TRBV7-2 to TRBJ2-1; D not certain. The CDR3 has 16 residues. The V and J ends lost 1 base and 0 bases respectively, with 10 bases between them. The germline V gene has CDR1 SGHTA and CDR2 FQGNSA.

The rearrangement joins TRBV4-1 to TRBJ2-5; D remains ambiguous. The CDR3 is made up of 13 amino acids. Germline V lookup: CDR1 MGHRA, CDR2 YSYEKL. Trimming removed 1 base at V and 4 bases at J, with 7 bases between. As DNA, the CDR3 is TGCGCCAGCAGCCAAGTATCACGAGAGACCCAGTACTTC. It codes for CASSQVSRETQYF.

In nucleotides, the CDR3 is TGTGCCAGCGTTCTGCGAGGGGGGAACACTGAAGCTTTCTTT. Its translation is CASVLRGGNTEAFF. The chain carries TRBV6-5 and TRBJ1-1, with D tentatively TRBD1 (6 bases). V lost 8 bases and J 1 base, leaving 14 bases between the germline ends. This CDR3 comprises 14 residues. Germline V gives CDR1 MNHEY, CDR2 SVGAGI.

This clonotype was detected only a few times. V gene TRBV15 combines with J gene TRBJ2-5; TRBD1 matches 8 bases. The end of the DNA aligns better with TRBJ2-7, so the J call may be wrong. Germline CDR1 and CDR2: LNHNV and YYDKDF (reference sequence). This CDR3 comprises 19 residues. The CDR3 spells CATSRGLPRAGGDGYEQYF. The CDR3 DNA follows: TGTGCCACCAGCAGAGGCCTCCCCAGGGCAGGGGGCGACGGATACGAGCAGTACTTC.

The rearrangement joins TRBV5-1 to TRBJ2-6, with D maybe TRBD1 (5 bases). V gave up 1 base and J gave up 0 bases, with 14 bases separating them. From germline, CDR1 is SGHRS and CDR2 YFSETQ. The CDR3 sequence is 18 residues long. Written as DNA, the CDR3 is TGCGCCAGCAGCTTGAAGTCACAGGACCGCTCTGGGGCCAACGTCCTGACTTTC. Residues: CASSLKSQDRSGANVLTF.

The CDR3, as DNA: TGTGCCAGCAGAGGACAGGGGAGTCAGCCCCAGCATTTT. Its protein is CASRGQGSQPQHF. This chain joins TRBV12-3 or TRBV12-4 and TRBJ1-5; 9 bases fit TRBD1. The trim removed 6 bases at V and 6 bases at J, leaving 3 bases unmatched. The CDR3 has 13 amino acids.

The rearrangement uses TRBV5-1 and TRBJ2-7; 9 positions agree with TRBD2. The CDR3 sequence is 16 residues long. CDR1 is SGHRS and CDR2 is YFSETQ in the germline V gene. After removal of 1 base from V and 0 bases from J, the junction contained 5 bases not matched to a gene. The CDR3 spells CASSLYASGASYEQYF. CDR3 DNA: TGCGCCAGCAGCTTGTACGCTAGCGGGGCCTCCTACGAGCAGTACTTC.

V usage is TRBV5-1 and J usage is TRBJ1-1; TRBD1 might be the D (5 bases). CDR1 SGHRS and CDR2 YFSETQ come from the germline V gene. The CDR3 covers 15 residues. Deletions cut 4 bases from V and 0 bases from J, with 13 bases between. CDR3 bases: TGCGCCAGCAGCCAGAGTGACAGCTTGAACACTGAAGCTTTCTTT. Encoded protein: CASSQSDSLNTEAFF. The whole variable domain, remainder taken from reference TRBV5-1 and TRBJ1-1, is KAGVTQTPRYLIKTRGQQVTLSCSPISGHRSVSWYQQTPGQGLQFLFEYFSETQRNKGNFPGRFSGRQFSNSRSEMNVSTLELGDSALYLCASSQSDSLNTEAFFGQGTRLTVV.

This sequence joins TRBV6-5 and TRBJ1-2, with D unclear. This CDR3 is 14 amino acids long. The germline V gene encodes CDR1 MNHEY and CDR2 SVGAGI. Trimming removed 0 bases at V and 2 bases at J, with 7 bases between. The CDR3 DNA sequence: TGTGCCAGCAGTTACTCGAGCGAGAACTATGGCTACACCTTC. Protein: CASSYSSENYGYTF.

V gene TRBV4-1 combines with J gene TRBJ2-2; no reliable D call. Germline V gives CDR1 MGHRA, CDR2 YSYEKL. The V gene lost 0 bases and the J gene lost 6 bases, with 8 bases spanning the gap. The CDR3 contains 14 residues. The CDR3 here is CASSQDQPSGELFF. CDR3 bases: TGCGCCAGCAGCCAAGATCAACCCTCCGGGGAGCTGTTTTTT.

This clonotype has only a few counts. This chain uses TRBV30 with TRBJ1-5; D gene ambiguous. This CDR3 is 12 amino acids long. V was cut by 3 bases and J by 3 bases, with 6 bases left in between. CDR1 GTSNPN and CDR2 SVGIG come from the germline V gene (reference sequence). CDR3 DNA sequence: TGTGCCTGGAGCTGGACCAATCAGCCCCAGCATTTT. It is translated as CAWSWTNQPQHF.

The V gene is TRBV20-1, the J gene TRBJ2-1; tentatively, D is TRBD2 (6 bases). Germline loops: CDR1 DFQATT, CDR2 SNEGSKA (reference sequence). The germline V and J ends were trimmed by 3 bases and 5 bases, with 23 bases remaining between them. CDR3 length: 17 amino acids. The CDR3, as DNA: TGCAGTGCTAGCCCCCGGTCTCTAGCGTGGGGGGACAATGAGCAGTTCTTC. Translation: CSASPRSLAWGDNEQFF.

This clonotype was observed a handful of times. The rearrangement links TRBV27 to TRBJ2-7, with D tentatively TRBD1 (5 bases). Trimming took off 4 bases at V and 1 base at J, with 17 bases between the two ends. The germline V gene encodes CDR1 MNHEY and CDR2 SMNVEV (reference sequence). This CDR3 is built from 16 residues. The DNA for the CDR3 is TGTGCCAGCAGTTCCCTAAGGGGAAAGGGATCCTACGAGCAGTACTTC. Its translation: CASSSLRGKGSYEQYF.

The chain carries TRBV6-5 and TRBJ1-1, with no clear D. Germline CDR1 and CDR2: MNHEY and SVGAGI. Trimming removed 5 bases from V and 10 bases from J, with 11 bases in between. The CDR3 runs to 11 residues. CDR3 in amino acids: CASSGQAGAFF. CDR3 sequence (DNA): TGTGCCAGCAGTGGCCAGGCAGGAGCTTTCTTT.

This clonotype was seen a handful of times. The chain has TRBV5-6 and TRBJ2-1; 14 bases align to TRBD2. Germline V lookup: CDR1 SGHDT, CDR2 YYEEEE. Germline trimming cut 6 bases from V and 9 bases from J; bases unmatched to any gene: 5. This CDR3 has 14 amino acids. As DNA, the CDR3 is TGTGCCAGCAACCCGGGACTAGCGGGAGTTGAGCAGTTCTTC. Its translation is CASNPGLAGVEQFF.

This clonotype was counted at least ten times. The J gene is TRBJ1-5, the V gene TRBV6-4; D is unclear. The CDR3 runs 13 residues. V lost 3 bases and J 1 base, leaving 4 bases between the germline ends. The germline V gene has CDR1 MRHNA and CDR2 SNTAGT. The CDR3 sequence: CASSEGSNQPQHF. CDR3 bases: TGTGCCAGCAGTGAGGGGAGCAATCAGCCCCAGCATTTT.

The chain couples TRBV20-1 to TRBJ1-1, with D perhaps matching TRBD1 (6 bases). The CDR3 spans 13 residues. V lost 4 bases to trimming and J lost 0 bases, with 9 bases between them. Germline-derived CDR1 and CDR2 are DFQATT and SNEGSKA (reference sequence). The CDR3 DNA follows: TGCAGTGCTAACAGGGACATGAACACTGAAGCTTTCTTT. As protein: CSANRDMNTEAFF.

This clonotype was counted many times. The V and J genes are TRBV6-5 and TRBJ2-3, with TRBD2 matching over 7 bases. CDR3 length: 15 amino acids. J lost 3 bases, V lost 6 bases, and 9 bases had no gene match. The germline gives CDR1 MNHEY, CDR2 SVGAGI. CDR3 DNA: TGTGCCAGCAGACTCCTAGCGGTCGCTACAGATACGCAGTATTTT. It translates to CASRLLAVATDTQYF.

The chain carries TRBV5-1 and TRBJ2-1; unclear D gene. The CDR3 loop spans 16 amino acids. The V gene's germline CDR1 is SGHRS and CDR2 YFSETQ. With 0 bases removed from V and 0 bases from J, the gap between germline ends came to 10 bases. The CDR3 sequence: CASSLGPNPSYNEQFF. The CDR3 DNA reads as TGCGCCAGCAGCTTGGGACCCAACCCCTCCTACAATGAGCAGTTCTTC.